The source of this T cell receptor beta chain is a study of blood T cell repertoires in COVID-19 (dated by TCRdb to the early 2020s). About the investigation overall: Collaborator samples came from the United States, Italy and Spain and covered acute and convalescent phases of COVID-19. The dataset comprised deeply sampled blood TCRbeta repertoires from subjects exposed to, actively infected with, or recovered from COVID-19. Sample metadata almost always included a de-identified subject ID, COVID-19 status, age in years and sex. The prospective study material was composed of cDNA or gDNA derived from T cells, B-cell-depleted T cells, or PBMCs. Where available, HLA class I and class II types were obtained from metadata supplied by the sample provider rather than from assay-based typing. Samples came from the ongoing ImmuneRACE study (first 160 participants) plus 1,254 subjects from 6 global collaborators. The repertoires were released in a freely available public database intended as a resource for research on the immune response to SARS-CoV-2. General findings and caveats noted by the study authors: How much clinical and demographic metadata was included differed by source and by participant, and the metadata was provided uncurated.

On this clone: The antigen it recognizes is unknown. The record has no base qualities; no much larger clone is one base away.

CDR1 and CDR2, looked up from the germline V gene (reference sequence), are MNHNY and SVGAGI. From the cysteine through the phenylalanine, the CDR3 covers 15 amino acids. The only DNA kept is the CDR3, 45 bases in frame from the first base. A distance of 13 bases separates the germline ends of V and J, which lose 4 bases and 1 base respectively. The collaborating institutions used their own protocols to collect whole blood in K2EDTA tubes. For TCRbeta analysis, collaborator samples were shipped as frozen whole blood, as isolated PBMCs, or as DNA extracted from either sample type. The immunoSEQ Assay, a bias-controlled multiplex PCR, was used to amplify TCRbeta CDR3 regions from genomic DNA. In the authors' own workflow: The number of nucleated cells in each sample was estimated from the amplification of reference gene primers within the assay. Sequence reads were collapsed and filtered to measure the absolute abundance of every unique TCRbeta CDR3 rearrangement. For each sample, productive Simpson clonality was calculated as the square root of Simpson's diversity index over productive rearrangements. TCRdb carries this immuneACCESS record with in-frame sequences only. Its versions omit some clonotypes, under half of them owing to an unresolved V gene in the studies checked, with the rest unexplained. Clone size and V and J calls were adopted from that table, with D and trimming inferred from the DNA. This sample comprises 150,000 or so clones, roughly 76% of them detected only once. The ten biggest clones cover roughly 9% of the sample.

The chain links TRBV6-6 with TRBJ1-2, and the D gene may be TRBD1, 6 bases matching. The sequence derives from a woman between 50 and 59 years old with active or convalescent COVID-19. The sample comprised peripheral blood. CDR3 region: CASSFRTACNYGYTF. At the DNA level, the sequence is TGTGCCAGCAGTTTCCGGACAGCTTGTAACTATGGCTACACCTTC.